This T cell receptor (beta chain) was documented in a study of blood T cell repertoires in COVID-19. Germline CDR1 reads SQVTM; CDR2 reads ANQGSEA. V lost 4 bases and J lost 3; bases outside the gene matches: 19. The CDR3 consists of 19 residues. Data came from immunoSEQ multiplex PCR; TCRdb stores just in-frame clones and leaves some out. The data show 85,000 to 120,000 clones, with about three quarters seen just once and more than 5.5% held by the top ten. The chain uses TRBV29-1 and TRBJ2-7, with 12 bases fitting TRBD2. The TCR was taken from a man at least 80 years old with COVID-19, enrolled during active disease. The sequencing input was peripheral blood. The CDR3 spells CSVAGTGASMGLAGYEQYF. In DNA, the CDR3 is TGCAGCGTTGCGGGGACAGGCGCGAGTATGGGACTAGCGGGCTACGAGCAGTACTTC.